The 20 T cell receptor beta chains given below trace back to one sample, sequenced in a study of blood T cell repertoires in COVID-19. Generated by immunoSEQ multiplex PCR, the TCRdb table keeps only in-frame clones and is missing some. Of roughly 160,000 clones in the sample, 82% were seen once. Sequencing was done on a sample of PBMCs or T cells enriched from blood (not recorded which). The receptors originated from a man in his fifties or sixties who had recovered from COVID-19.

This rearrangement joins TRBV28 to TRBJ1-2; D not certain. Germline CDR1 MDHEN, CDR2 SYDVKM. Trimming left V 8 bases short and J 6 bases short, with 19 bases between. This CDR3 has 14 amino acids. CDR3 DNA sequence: TGTGCCAGCCGGGCACGGGGTATACGGCATGGCTACACCTTC. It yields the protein CASRARGIRHGYTF.

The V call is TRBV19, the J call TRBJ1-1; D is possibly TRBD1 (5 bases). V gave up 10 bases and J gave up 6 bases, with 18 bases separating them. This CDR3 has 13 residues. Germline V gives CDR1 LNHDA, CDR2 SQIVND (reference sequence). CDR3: CATSRRGMAEAFF. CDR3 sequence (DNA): TGTGCCACCAGCCGAAGGGGCATGGCTGAAGCTTTCTTT. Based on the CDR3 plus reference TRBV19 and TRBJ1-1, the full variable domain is DGGITQSPKYLFRKEGQNVTLSCEQNLNHDAMYWYRQDPGQGLRLIYYSQIVNDFQKGDIAEGYSVSREKKESFPLTVTSAQKNPTAFYLCATSRRGMAEAFFGQGTRLTVV.

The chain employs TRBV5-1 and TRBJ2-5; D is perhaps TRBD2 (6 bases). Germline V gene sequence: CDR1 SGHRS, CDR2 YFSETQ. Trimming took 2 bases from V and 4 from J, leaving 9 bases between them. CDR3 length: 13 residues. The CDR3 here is CASSFGGGETQYF. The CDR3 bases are TGCGCCAGCAGCTTCGGGGGAGGAGAGACCCAGTACTTC.

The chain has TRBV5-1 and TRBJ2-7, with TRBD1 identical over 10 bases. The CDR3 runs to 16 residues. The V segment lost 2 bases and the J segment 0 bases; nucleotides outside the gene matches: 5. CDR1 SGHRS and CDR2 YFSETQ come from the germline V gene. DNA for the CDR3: TGCGCCAGCAGCTTACGGACAGGGGGAAGCTCCTACGAGCAGTACTTC. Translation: CASSLRTGGSSYEQYF. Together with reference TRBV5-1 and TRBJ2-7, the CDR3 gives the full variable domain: KAGVTQTPRYLIKTRGQQVTLSCSPISGHRSVSWYQQTPGQGLQFLFEYFSETQRNKGNFPGRFSGRQFSNSRSEMNVSTLELGDSALYLCASSLRTGGSSYEQYFGPGTRLTVT.

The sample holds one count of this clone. CDR3 sequence reads: CASSIAGGRGTGELFF. The CDR3 nucleotides read TGTGCCAGTAGTATAGCGGGGGGGCGCGGCACCGGGGAGCTGTTTTTT. The rearrangement links TRBV19 to TRBJ2-2; 8 positions match TRBD2. V lost 1 base to trimming and J lost 4 bases; unmatched junction nucleotides: 5. Germline lookup yields CDR1 LNHDA and CDR2 SQIVND (reference sequence). The CDR3 length is 16 residues.

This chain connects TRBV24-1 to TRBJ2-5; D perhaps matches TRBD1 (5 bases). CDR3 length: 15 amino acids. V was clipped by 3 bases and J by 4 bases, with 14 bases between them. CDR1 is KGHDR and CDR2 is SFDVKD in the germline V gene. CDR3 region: CATSDPTDTGETQYF. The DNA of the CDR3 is TGTGCCACCAGTGATCCCACAGACACAGGAGAGACCCAGTACTTC.

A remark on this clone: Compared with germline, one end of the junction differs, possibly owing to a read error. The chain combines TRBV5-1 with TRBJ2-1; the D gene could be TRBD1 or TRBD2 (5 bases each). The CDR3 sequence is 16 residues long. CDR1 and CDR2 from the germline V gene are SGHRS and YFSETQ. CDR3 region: CASSLGERASYNEQFF. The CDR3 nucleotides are TGCGCCAGCAGTTTGGGGGAGAGGGCCTCCTACAATGAGCAGTTCTTC.

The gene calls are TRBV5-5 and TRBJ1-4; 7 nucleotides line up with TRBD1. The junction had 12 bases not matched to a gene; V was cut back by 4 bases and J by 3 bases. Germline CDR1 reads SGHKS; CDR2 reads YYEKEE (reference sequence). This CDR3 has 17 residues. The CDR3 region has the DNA TGTGCCAGCAGCGGAACGAGGTTGGGACAGTCTAATGAAAAACTGTTTTTT. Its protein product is CASSGTRLGQSNEKLFF.

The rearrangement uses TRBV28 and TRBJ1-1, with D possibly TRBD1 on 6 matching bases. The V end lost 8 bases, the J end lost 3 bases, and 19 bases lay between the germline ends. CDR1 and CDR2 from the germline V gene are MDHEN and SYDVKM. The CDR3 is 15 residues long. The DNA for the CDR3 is TGTGCCAGCCTGACCAGGACAGCACCACACACTGAAGCTTTCTTT. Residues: CASLTRTAPHTEAFF.

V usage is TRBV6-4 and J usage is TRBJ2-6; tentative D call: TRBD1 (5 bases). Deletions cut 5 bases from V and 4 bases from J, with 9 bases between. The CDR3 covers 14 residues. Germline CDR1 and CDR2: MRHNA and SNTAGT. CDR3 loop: CASSRGTGANVLTF. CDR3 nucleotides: TGTGCCAGCAGTAGGGGAACCGGGGCCAACGTCCTGACTTTC.

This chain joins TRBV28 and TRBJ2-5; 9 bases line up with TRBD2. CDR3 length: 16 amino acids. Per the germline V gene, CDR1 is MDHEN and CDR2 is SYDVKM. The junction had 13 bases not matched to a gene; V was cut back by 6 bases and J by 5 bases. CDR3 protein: CASRLAGSNNWETQYF. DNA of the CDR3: TGTGCCAGCAGGCTAGCGGGGTCAAACAACTGGGAGACCCAGTACTTC. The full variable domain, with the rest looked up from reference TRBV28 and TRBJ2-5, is DVKVTQSSRYLVKRTGEKVFLECVQDMDHENMFWYRQDPGLGLRLIYFSYDVKMKEKGDIPEGYSVSREKKERFSLILESASTNQTSMYLCASRLAGSNNWETQYFGPGTRLLVL.

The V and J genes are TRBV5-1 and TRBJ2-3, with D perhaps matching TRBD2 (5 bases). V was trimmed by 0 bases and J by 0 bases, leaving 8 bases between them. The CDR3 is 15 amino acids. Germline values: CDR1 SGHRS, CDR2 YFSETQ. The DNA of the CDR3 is TGCGCCAGCAGCTTGGTTAGCGCCAGCACAGATACGCAGTATTTT. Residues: CASSLVSASTDTQYF.

CDR3 in amino acids: CASSLADRTITGELFF. The CDR3, as DNA: TGTGCCAGCAGCTTGGCCGACAGAACGATCACCGGGGAGCTGTTTTTT. The chain recombines TRBV5-6 with TRBJ2-2; maybe TRBD1 (5 bases). V was clipped by 0 bases and J by 4 bases, with 13 bases between them. This CDR3 contains 16 residues. Germline V CDR1 and CDR2: SGHDT, YYEEEE.

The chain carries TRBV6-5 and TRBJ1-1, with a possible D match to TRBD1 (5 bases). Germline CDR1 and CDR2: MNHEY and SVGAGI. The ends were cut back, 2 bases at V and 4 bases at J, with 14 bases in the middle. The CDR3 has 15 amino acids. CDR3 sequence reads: CASSYTFSRATEAFF. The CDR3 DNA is TGTGCCAGCAGTTACACCTTCAGCAGGGCCACTGAAGCTTTCTTT.

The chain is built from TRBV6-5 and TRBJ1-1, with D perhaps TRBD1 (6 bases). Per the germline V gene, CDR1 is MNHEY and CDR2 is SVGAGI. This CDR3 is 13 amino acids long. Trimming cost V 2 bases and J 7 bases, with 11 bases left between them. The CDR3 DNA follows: TGTGCCAGCAGTTACACCCCGGACAGTGAAGCTTTCTTT. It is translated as CASSYTPDSEAFF.

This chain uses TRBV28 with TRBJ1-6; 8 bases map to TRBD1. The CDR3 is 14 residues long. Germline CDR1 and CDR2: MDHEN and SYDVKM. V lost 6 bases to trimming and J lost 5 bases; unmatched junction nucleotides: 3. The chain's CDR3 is CASSLGQDNSPLHF. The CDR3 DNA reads TGTGCCAGCAGCCTGGGACAGGATAATTCACCCCTCCACTTT.

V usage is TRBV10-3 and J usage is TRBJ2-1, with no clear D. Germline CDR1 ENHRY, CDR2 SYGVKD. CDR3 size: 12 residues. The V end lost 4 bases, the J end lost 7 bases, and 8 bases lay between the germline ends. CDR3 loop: CAISGASNEQFF. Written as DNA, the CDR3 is TGTGCCATCAGTGGGGCTTCAAATGAGCAGTTCTTC.

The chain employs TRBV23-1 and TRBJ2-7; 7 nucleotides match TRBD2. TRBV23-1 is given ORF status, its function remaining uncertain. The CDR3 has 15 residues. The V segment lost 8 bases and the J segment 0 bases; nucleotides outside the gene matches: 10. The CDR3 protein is CASSGEGWCSYEQYF. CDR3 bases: TGCGCCAGCTCGGGGGAGGGGTGGTGCTCCTACGAGCAGTACTTC.

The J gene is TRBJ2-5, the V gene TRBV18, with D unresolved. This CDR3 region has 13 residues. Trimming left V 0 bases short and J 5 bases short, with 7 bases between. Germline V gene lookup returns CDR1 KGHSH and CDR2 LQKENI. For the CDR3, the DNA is TGTGCCAGCTCACCACCGTTCGGGGAGACCCAGTACTTC. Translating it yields CASSPPFGETQYF.

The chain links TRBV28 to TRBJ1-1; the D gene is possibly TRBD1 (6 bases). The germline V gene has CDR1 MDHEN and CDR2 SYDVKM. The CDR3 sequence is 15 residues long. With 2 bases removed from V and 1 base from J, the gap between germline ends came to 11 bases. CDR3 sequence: CASSLEFRGNTEAFF. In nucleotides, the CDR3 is TGTGCCAGCAGTTTAGAGTTCAGGGGGAACACTGAAGCTTTCTTT.